What follows are 11 T cell receptor beta chains derived from one specimen sequenced in a study of T cell clones after liver transplantation. The protocol was immunoSEQ multiplex PCR, while the TCRdb copy is restricted to in-frame clones and leaves out a portion. The repertoire holds some 70,000 clones, with more than 90% as singletons. Sample: CD4+ T cells from blood, taken before liver transplant. All receptors come from a human donor who received a liver transplant.

The chain combines TRBV5-1 with TRBJ2-7; TRBD1 matches at 8 bases. J lost 2 bases, V lost 4 bases, and 8 bases had no gene match. Germline V gene sequence: CDR1 SGHRS, CDR2 YFSETQ. CDR3 size: 15 residues. The CDR3 bases are TGCGCCAGCAGCCTGACAGGGGCCCCCCCCTACGAGCAGTACTTC. As protein: CASSLTGAPPYEQYF.

V and J are TRBV7-8 and TRBJ2-3; no reliable D call. The germline V gene encodes CDR1 SGHVS and CDR2 FQNEAQ. Trimming took 1 base from V and 5 from J, leaving 7 bases between them. This CDR3 is built from 13 residues. The CDR3 protein is CASSLDLLDTQYF. The CDR3, as DNA: TGTGCCAGCAGCTTAGATCTCTTAGATACGCAGTATTTT.

This chain joins TRBV11-3 and TRBJ2-1, with TRBD2 matching over 16 bases. After removal of 3 bases from V and 3 bases from J, the junction contained 5 bases not matched to a gene. Per germline, CDR1 SGHNT and CDR2 YENEEA. The CDR3 has 18 amino acids. CDR3 loop: CASSFAGLAGGGYNEQFF. The CDR3 nucleotides are TGTGCCAGCAGCTTCGCGGGACTAGCGGGAGGGGGCTACAATGAGCAGTTCTTC.

V is TRBV5-6 and J is TRBJ1-4, with D hard to call. The CDR3 extends over 15 amino acids. The germline V gene has CDR1 SGHDT and CDR2 YYEEEE. V was clipped by 0 bases and J by 1 base, with 7 bases between them. DNA of the CDR3: TGTGCCAGCAGCTTGGTTGCGGAAACTAATGAAAAACTGTTTTTT. It translates to CASSLVAETNEKLFF.

The chain couples TRBV6-5 to TRBJ1-1, with no clear D. Between the trimmed V and J ends, which lost 0 bases and 1 base, there was a span of 9 bases. The V gene's germline CDR1 is MNHEY and CDR2 SVGAGI. The CDR3 consists of 15 residues. CDR3 residues: CASSYSVGKNTEAFF. The DNA for the CDR3 is TGTGCCAGCAGTTACTCCGTGGGGAAGAACACTGAAGCTTTCTTT.

This clone was detected only once. The V call is TRBV4-3, the J call TRBJ2-1; 14 bases line up with TRBD2. Per germline, CDR1 LGHNA and CDR2 YSLEER. The CDR3 totals 15 residues. The trim removed 3 bases at V and 9 bases at J, leaving 4 bases unmatched. CDR3 in amino acids: CASSQGLAGAVEQFF. The CDR3 bases are TGCGCCAGCAGCCAGGGACTAGCGGGAGCAGTTGAGCAGTTCTTC.

V gene TRBV27 combines with J gene TRBJ1-5; possibly TRBD1 for D (5 bases). The CDR3 runs to 13 residues. Trimming took off 6 bases at V and 7 bases at J, with 13 bases between the two ends. CDR1 and CDR2 from the germline V gene are MNHEY and SMNVEV (reference sequence). The CDR3 DNA sequence: TGTGCCAGCAGGGGGGAACACGGACAGCCCCAGCATTTT. Residues: CASRGEHGQPQHF.

The rearrangement links TRBV6-1 to TRBJ2-3, with D maybe TRBD2 (6 bases). In germline, CDR1 is MNHNS, CDR2 SASEGT. The CDR3 loop spans 15 amino acids. V was pared by 2 bases and J by 3 bases, with 12 bases between. CDR3 region: CASSEWGVLTDTQYF. The CDR3 nucleotides read TGTGCCAGCAGTGAATGGGGGGTCTTAACAGATACGCAGTATTTT.

The V call is TRBV7-8, the J call TRBJ2-1, with 9 bases matching TRBD2. Germline assignment: CDR1 SGHVS and CDR2 FQNEAQ. Trimming at V came to 0 bases and at J to 8 bases, leaving 14 bases not matched to a gene. This CDR3 contains 18 residues. The CDR3 DNA is TGTGCCAGCAGCTTAGCCCTGAGTAGGTCTAGCGGGAACGATGAGCAGTTCTTC. Translated: CASSLALSRSSGNDEQFF. Looking up the rest from reference TRBV7-8 and TRBJ2-1 gives the full variable domain: GAGVSQSPRYKVAKRGQDVALRCDPISGHVSLFWYQQALGQGPEFLTYFQNEAQLDKSGLPSDRFFAERPEGSVSTLKIQRTQQEDSAVYLCASSLALSRSSGNDEQFFGPGTRLTVL.

V and J are TRBV7-2 and TRBJ1-5; no clear D. V was shortened by 1 base and J by 6 bases, with 7 bases between the two germline ends. Germline values: CDR1 SGHTA, CDR2 FQGNSA. The CDR3 runs to 13 residues. The CDR3: CASSLGWVQPQHF. In nucleotides, the CDR3 is TGTGCCAGCAGCTTAGGTTGGGTTCAGCCCCAGCATTTT.

The chain is built from TRBV28 and TRBJ1-5; no clear D. Per germline, CDR1 MDHEN and CDR2 SYDVKM. The CDR3 length is 13 residues. Trimming pared 4 bases from V and 1 base from J, leaving 5 bases between. CDR3 in DNA: TGTGCCAGCAGTTACAGAAGCAATCAGCCCCAGCATTTT. Encoded protein: CASSYRSNQPQHF.